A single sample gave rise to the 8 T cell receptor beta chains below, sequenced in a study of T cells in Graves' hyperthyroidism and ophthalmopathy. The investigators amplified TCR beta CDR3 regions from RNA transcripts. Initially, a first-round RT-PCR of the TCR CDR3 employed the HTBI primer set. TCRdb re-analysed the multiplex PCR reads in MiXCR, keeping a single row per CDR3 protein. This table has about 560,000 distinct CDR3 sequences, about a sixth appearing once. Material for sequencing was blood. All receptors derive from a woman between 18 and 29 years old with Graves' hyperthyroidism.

The CDR3: CASSLTTGRTDTQYF. The CDR3 DNA reads as TGTGCCAGCAGCTTAACGACAGGGCGGACAGATACGCAGTATTTT. The rearrangement joins TRBV7-3 to TRBJ2-3; 7 nucleotides align to TRBD1. This CDR3 region has 15 residues. Germline CDR1 is SGHTA and CDR2 is FQGTGA. V was clipped by 0 bases and J by 3 bases; unmatched bases: 3.

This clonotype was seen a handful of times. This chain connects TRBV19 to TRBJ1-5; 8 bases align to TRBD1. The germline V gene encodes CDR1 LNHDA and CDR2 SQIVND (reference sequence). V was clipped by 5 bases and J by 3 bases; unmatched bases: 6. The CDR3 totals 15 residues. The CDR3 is CASSFGQGVNQPQHF. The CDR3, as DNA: TGTGCCAGTAGTTTTGGACAGGGCGTCAATCAGCCCCAGCATTTT.

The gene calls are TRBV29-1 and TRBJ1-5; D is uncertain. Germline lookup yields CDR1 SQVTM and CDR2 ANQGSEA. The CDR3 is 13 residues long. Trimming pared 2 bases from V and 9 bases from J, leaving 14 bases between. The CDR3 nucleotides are TGCAGCGTTGAATATCAAGTTGCTGGGCCCCAGCATTTT. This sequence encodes CSVEYQVAGPQHF.

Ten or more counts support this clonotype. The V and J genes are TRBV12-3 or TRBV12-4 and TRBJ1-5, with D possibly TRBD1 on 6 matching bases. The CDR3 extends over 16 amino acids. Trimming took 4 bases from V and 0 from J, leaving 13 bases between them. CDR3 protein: CASSSSGTNSNQPQHF. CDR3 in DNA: TGTGCCAGCAGTTCGTCCGGGACAAATAGCAATCAGCCCCAGCATTTT.

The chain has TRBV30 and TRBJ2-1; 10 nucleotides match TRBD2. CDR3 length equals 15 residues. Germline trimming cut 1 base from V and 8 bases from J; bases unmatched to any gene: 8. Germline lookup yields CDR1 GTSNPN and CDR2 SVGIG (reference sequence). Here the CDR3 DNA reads TGTGCCTGGAGTGGTTTAGCGGGAGGAAACGATGAGCAGTTCTTC. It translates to CAWSGLAGGNDEQFF.

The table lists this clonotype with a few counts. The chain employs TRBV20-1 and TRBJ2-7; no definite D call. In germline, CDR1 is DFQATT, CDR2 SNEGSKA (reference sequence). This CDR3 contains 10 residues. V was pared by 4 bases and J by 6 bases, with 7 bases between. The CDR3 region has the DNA TGCAGTGCTACTCTCCGCGAGCAGTACTTC. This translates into CSATLREQYF.

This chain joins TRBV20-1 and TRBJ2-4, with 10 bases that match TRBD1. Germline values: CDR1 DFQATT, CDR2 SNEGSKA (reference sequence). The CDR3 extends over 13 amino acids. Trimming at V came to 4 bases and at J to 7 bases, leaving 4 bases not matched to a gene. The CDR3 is CSATRDRGNIQYF. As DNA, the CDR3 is TGCAGTGCTACCCGGGACAGGGGTAACATTCAGTACTTC.

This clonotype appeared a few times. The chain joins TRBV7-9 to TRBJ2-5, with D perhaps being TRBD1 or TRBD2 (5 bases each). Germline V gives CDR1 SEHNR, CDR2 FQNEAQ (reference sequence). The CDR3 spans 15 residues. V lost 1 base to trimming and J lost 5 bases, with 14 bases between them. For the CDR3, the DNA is TGTGCCAGCAGCTTAGGCTCAGGGACCGGGGAGACCCAGTACTTC. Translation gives CASSLGSGTGETQYF.